A single sample is the source of the 26 T cell receptor beta chains below, sequenced in a study of cytomegalovirus exposure and HLA in healthy donors. In the PCR, 60 Vbeta and 13 Jbeta primers were used. Using immunoSEQ multiplex PCR, the repertoire was profiled, and TCRdb retains in-frame clones only, with some absent. The sample contains 150,000 to 200,000 clones, 70% to 85% of which appear only once. Sequencing used PBMCs. The receptors stem from a human donor in good health.

The chain joins TRBV18 to TRBJ1-2; D is unclear. Germline V lookup: CDR1 KGHSH, CDR2 LQKENI. The CDR3 is 14 residues long. Trimming stripped 6 bases from V and 2 bases from J, with 13 bases between. CDR3 in DNA: TGTGCCAGCTCCCAGACGGTGGAGAACTATGGCTACACCTTC. It yields the protein CASSQTVENYGYTF.

V is TRBV11-2 and J is TRBJ2-7, with TRBD2 identical over 7 bases. The CDR3 has 17 amino acids. Germline V gene lookup returns CDR1 SGHAT and CDR2 FQNNGV. J gave up 7 bases and V 4 bases, and 19 bases lay outside the gene matches. This CDR3 reads CASSSRPRNPPGGEQYF. The CDR3 DNA follows: TGTGCCAGCAGCTCACGGCCCAGGAATCCCCCGGGGGGAGAGCAGTACTTC. The full variable domain, completed using reference TRBV11-2 and TRBJ2-7, is EAGVAQSPRYKIIEKRQSVAFWCNPISGHATLYWYQQILGQGPKLLIQFQNNGVVDDSQLPKDRFSAERLKGVDSTLKIQPAKLEDSAVYLCASSSRPRNPPGGEQYFGPGTRLTVT.

This sequence joins TRBV11-3 and TRBJ2-2; D perhaps matches TRBD1 (5 bases). Looked up from germline, CDR1 is SGHNT and CDR2 is YENEEA. There are 16 residues in the CDR3. Trimming left V 4 bases short and J 5 bases short, with 17 bases between. The CDR3 loop is CASSYDPGIRTGELFF. CDR3 nucleotides: TGTGCCAGCAGCTACGACCCAGGGATACGGACCGGGGAGCTGTTTTTT.

CDR3 in DNA: TGTGCCAGCAGTGAAGGGACAGGGGGGGAGTACGAGCAGTACTTC. Translating gives CASSEGTGGEYEQYF. V usage is TRBV6-1 and J usage is TRBJ2-7; 10 bases are shared with TRBD1. After removal of 1 base from V and 4 bases from J, the junction contained 4 bases not matched to a gene. The CDR3 is 15 amino acids. CDR1 is MNHNS and CDR2 is SASEGT in the germline V gene.

This clone came up a few times. J is TRBJ2-7 and V is TRBV2; 7 bases map to TRBD1. CDR1 SNHLY and CDR2 FYNNEI come from the germline V gene. J gave up 6 bases and V 3 bases, and 8 bases lay outside the gene matches. The CDR3 is 14 amino acids. Here the CDR3 reads CASSDMRGGGEQYF. The CDR3 bases are TGTGCCAGCAGTGATATGAGAGGGGGCGGCGAGCAGTACTTC.

This clone was observed a handful of times. The gene calls are TRBV5-1 and TRBJ1-1; tentatively, D is TRBD1 (5 bases). With 4 bases removed from V and 4 bases from J, the gap between germline ends came to 11 bases. The CDR3 has 13 amino acids. Germline V gene sequence: CDR1 SGHRS, CDR2 YFSETQ. In DNA, the CDR3 is TGCGCCAGCAGCCTCTCGGGGGGCACTGAAGCTTTCTTT. It is translated as CASSLSGGTEAFF.

As DNA, the CDR3 is TGTGCCAGCAGCTTAGATTCGGGCCCCAGGACACACTCCTACGAGCAGTACTTC. It is translated as CASSLDSGPRTHSYEQYF. The rearrangement joins TRBV11-2 to TRBJ2-7; D possibly corresponds to TRBD1 (5 bases). CDR3 length: 18 amino acids. CDR1 and CDR2 (germline): SGHAT, FQNNGV. V was clipped by 0 bases and J by 0 bases, with 18 bases between them.

The V call is TRBV6-5, the J call TRBJ1-3; D uncertain. Trimming removed 0 bases from V and 3 bases from J, with 9 bases in between. The CDR3 consists of 15 residues. CDR1 MNHEY and CDR2 SVGAGI come from the germline V gene. The CDR3 nucleotides read TGTGCCAGCAGTTACTCGGTGGGAGGTGGAAACACCATATATTTT. Its protein is CASSYSVGGGNTIYF.

The chain uses TRBV5-6 and TRBJ2-2; 9 bases are shared with TRBD1. CDR1 is SGHDT, CDR2 YYEEEE, per germline. The CDR3 totals 15 residues. The junction had 5 bases not matched to a gene; V was cut back by 5 bases and J by 3 bases. DNA of the CDR3: TGTGCCAGCAGTACGGACAGGGGCCACACCGGGGAGCTGTTTTTT. This gives the protein CASSTDRGHTGELFF.

The chain carries TRBV29-1 and TRBJ1-6, with D tentatively TRBD1 (6 bases). Between the trimmed V and J ends, which lost 6 bases and 3 bases, there was a span of 9 bases. Germline V gene sequence: CDR1 SQVTM, CDR2 ANQGSEA. This CDR3 is 13 amino acids long. CDR3 protein: CSVQDSYNSPLHF. Here the CDR3 DNA reads TGCAGCGTCCAGGACAGCTATAATTCACCCCTCCACTTT.

The chain employs TRBV4-3 and TRBJ1-2; unclear D gene. V lost 5 bases and J lost 0, with 10 bases in between. Germline V gene data show CDR1 as LGHNA and CDR2 as YSLEER. The CDR3 loop spans 14 amino acids. The CDR3 loop is CASSGGLANYGYTF. CDR3 coding DNA: TGCGCCAGCAGCGGCGGCTTAGCTAACTATGGCTACACCTTC.

This clone has only one observation. The chain joins TRBV6-1 to TRBJ2-7, with 10 nucleotides matching TRBD2. The CDR3 totals 14 residues. V trimming: 4 bases; J trimming: 6 bases; junction bases outside the gene matches: 6. Germline CDR1 and CDR2: MNHNS and SASEGT. CDR3 DNA: TGTGCCAGCAGTGTCAGCGGGGGGGCTCGCGAGCAGTACTTC. Its protein is CASSVSGGAREQYF.

CDR3 amino acids: CATKTGIGQPQHF. The CDR3 DNA reads as TGTGCCACCAAAACAGGGATCGGCCAGCCCCAGCATTTT. The chain combines TRBV2 with TRBJ1-5; possible D gene TRBD1, 6 bases. The CDR3 is 13 residues long. With 10 bases removed from V and 7 bases from J, the gap between germline ends came to 17 bases. Per germline, CDR1 SNHLY and CDR2 FYNNEI.

The chain couples TRBV7-2 to TRBJ2-7; D may be TRBD2 (7 bases). In germline, CDR1 is SGHTA, CDR2 FQGNSA. V was clipped by 6 bases and J by 0 bases, with 18 bases between them. This CDR3 is 16 amino acids long. The CDR3 loop reads CASSPGAGESSYEQYF. CDR3 nucleotides: TGTGCCAGCAGTCCAGGGGCGGGGGAGAGCTCCTACGAGCAGTACTTC.

The chain couples TRBV11-3 to TRBJ2-3; TRBD2 matches 15 bases. Per the germline V gene, CDR1 is SGHNT and CDR2 is YENEEA. With V trimmed by 5 bases and J by 2 bases, 5 bases remained unmatched. The CDR3 consists of 17 residues. CDR3 sequence reads: CASSPGTSGGITDTQYF. The CDR3 DNA is TGTGCCAGCAGCCCAGGGACTAGCGGGGGGATCACAGATACGCAGTATTTT.

The V gene is TRBV27, the J gene TRBJ1-1, with TRBD1 as a possible D gene (6 bases). From germline, CDR1 is MNHEY and CDR2 SMNVEV (reference sequence). This CDR3 is built from 14 residues. V was pared by 2 bases and J by 3 bases, with 10 bases between. CDR3: CASSLGGAHTEAFF. CDR3 DNA sequence: TGTGCCAGCAGTTTAGGGGGGGCTCACACTGAAGCTTTCTTT.

Only one count was recorded for this clone. V usage is TRBV6-1 and J usage is TRBJ1-3; unclear D gene. The V end was cut by 5 bases, the J end by 3 bases, with 8 bases between. The CDR3 has 13 amino acids. The germline CDR1 and CDR2 sequences are MNHNS and SASEGT. Here the CDR3 DNA reads TGTGCCAGCAGTTCTCAACATGGAAACACCATATATTTT. It yields the protein CASSSQHGNTIYF.

Notes on this clone: The same CDR3 arises from other DNA sequences in this sample as well. V gene TRBV6-1 combines with J gene TRBJ1-6; TRBD1 is a possible D gene (6 bases). Germline V gene lookup returns CDR1 MNHNS and CDR2 SASEGT. V gave up 6 bases and J gave up 6 bases, with 9 bases separating them. The CDR3 is 13 residues long. CDR3: CASSVQGNSPLHF. The CDR3 DNA sequence: TGTGCCAGCAGCGTACAGGGTAATTCACCCCTCCACTTT.

CDR3 residues: CASSLSGTPEGKLFF. The CDR3 nucleotides read TGTGCCAGCAGCTTGAGCGGGACTCCCGAGGGAAAACTGTTTTTT. The chain couples TRBV7-9 to TRBJ1-4; perhaps TRBD1 as D (5 bases). CDR1 is SEHNR and CDR2 is FQNEAQ in the germline V gene (reference sequence). Trimming took off 3 bases at V and 10 bases at J, with 18 bases between the two ends. This CDR3 contains 15 residues.

V usage is TRBV27 and J usage is TRBJ2-7; 8 bases match TRBD1. The length of the CDR3 is 13 residues. From germline, CDR1 is MNHEY and CDR2 SMNVEV (reference sequence). With V trimmed by 6 bases and J by 6 bases, 7 bases remained unmatched. The CDR3: CASSTGGGGEQYF. The CDR3 nucleotides are TGTGCCAGCAGCACAGGGGGAGGTGGCGAGCAGTACTTC.

V is TRBV6-5 and J is TRBJ2-1; TRBD1 matches 8 bases. The V gene's germline CDR1 is MNHEY and CDR2 SVGAGI. CDR3 length: 11 amino acids. The J segment lost 13 bases and the V segment lost 8 bases, leaving 7 bases of the junction unmatched. The CDR3 spells CASSTGQGQFF. The DNA for the CDR3 is TGTGCCAGCTCGACCGGACAGGGACAGTTCTTC.

This chain joins TRBV11-2 and TRBJ2-3, with 9 bases fitting TRBD2. The CDR3 covers 15 residues. With V trimmed by 1 base and J by 5 bases, 4 bases remained unmatched. The germline CDR1 and CDR2 sequences are SGHAT and FQNNGV. The CDR3: CASSLGAGGRDTQYF. The DNA for the CDR3 is TGTGCCAGCAGCTTAGGGGCGGGGGGGCGAGATACGCAGTATTTT.

This clone was detected only a few times. Additional DNA sequences in this sample encode the identical CDR3. The chain couples TRBV30 to TRBJ2-3; no clear D. This CDR3 is 13 amino acids long. Trimming removed 0 bases at V and 6 bases at J, with 10 bases between. Germline V gene lookup returns CDR1 GTSNPN and CDR2 SVGIG (reference sequence). As DNA, the CDR3 is TGTGCCTGGAGTGTTGGTAGAACGGATACGCAGTATTTT. Translating it yields CAWSVGRTDTQYF.

The chain links TRBV11-2 to TRBJ2-5; 7 nucleotides match TRBD1. Germline V gene data show CDR1 as SGHAT and CDR2 as FQNNGV. V lost 3 bases, J lost 2 bases, and 9 bases stayed unmatched. The CDR3 runs 16 residues. DNA of the CDR3: TGTGCCAGCAGCTTCGAGAAGGGGACAGTACAAGAGACCCAGTACTTC. It is translated as CASSFEKGTVQETQYF.

This clone has more than one count but fewer than ten. The rearrangement joins TRBV19 to TRBJ1-2, with TRBD1 matching over 8 bases. V lost 5 bases, J lost 4 bases, and 6 bases stayed unmatched. This CDR3 is 14 amino acids long. The germline V gene has CDR1 LNHDA and CDR2 SQIVND (reference sequence). CDR3 loop: CASSLLGQGYGYTF. CDR3 coding DNA: TGTGCCAGTAGTCTACTTGGACAGGGCTATGGCTACACCTTC.

The chain has TRBV9 and TRBJ1-5; 8 nucleotides agree with TRBD1. The CDR3 consists of 15 residues. CDR1 is SGDLS, CDR2 YYNGEE, per germline. V shed 0 bases and J 5 bases; nucleotides not matched to a gene: 4. This CDR3 reads CASSVGQGRDQPQHF. CDR3 nucleotides: TGTGCCAGCAGCGTAGGACAGGGGAGGGATCAGCCCCAGCATTTT.